These 16 T cell receptor beta chains were all obtained from the same sample, sequenced in a study of CD8 T cell repertoires and HIV-1 epitope variants. Their target antigens are unknown. Measured with immunoSEQ multiplex PCR; TCRdb has only the in-frame clones, and not every one. The top ten clones hold approximately 40% of a sample with about 5,600 clones, about 66% of them seen once. Sample: cultured CD8+ T cells derived from PBMCs. The receptor set was obtained from a male donor with HIV.

This chain joins TRBV5-8 and TRBJ2-3, with 10 bases that match TRBD2. V lost 4 bases and J lost 3; bases outside the gene matches: 8. The length of the CDR3 is 16 residues. Germline CDR1 is SGHTS and CDR2 is YDEGEE. CDR3 nucleotide sequence: TGTGCCAGCAGCCCCACTAGCGGGAAAGATACAGATACGCAGTATTTT. It is translated as CASSPTSGKDTDTQYF.

This clone occurred a few times. This rearrangement joins TRBV6-1 to TRBJ2-7; TRBD1 aligns across 8 bases. J was trimmed by 3 bases and V by 6 bases; bases with no gene match: 1. The CDR3 is made up of 12 amino acids. CDR1 MNHNS and CDR2 SASEGT come from the germline V gene. CDR3 region: CASSGTGYEQYF. The CDR3 coding sequence is TGTGCCAGCAGCGGGACAGGCTACGAGCAGTACTTC.

The sample holds one count of this clone. The CDR3 region has the DNA TGTGCCAGCAGCTTAGAGGGCGAGGCCGTCAACACCGGGGAGCTGTTTTTT. The encoded protein is CASSLEGEAVNTGELFF. The genes are TRBV7-8 and TRBJ2-2, with D unclear. V lost 1 base to trimming and J lost 2 bases, with 14 bases between them. The CDR3 runs to 17 residues. Germline V lookup: CDR1 SGHVS, CDR2 FQNEAQ.

CDR3 sequence (DNA): TGCGCCAGCAGCCTGGATGAACGTGACCCCCATCCCCACAATGAGCAGTTCTTC. As protein: CASSLDERDPHPHNEQFF. The chain recombines TRBV4-3 with TRBJ2-1; D call uncertain. The CDR3 has 18 amino acids. The germline CDR1 and CDR2 sequences are LGHNA and YSLEER. V lost 4 bases to trimming and J lost 5 bases, with 24 bases between them.

This clone showed up just a few times. The chain carries TRBV28 and TRBJ2-1, with 8 bases fitting TRBD2. CDR3 length: 14 amino acids. V was clipped by 3 bases and J by 9 bases; unmatched bases: 7. Germline CDR1 is MDHEN and CDR2 is SYDVKM. This CDR3 reads CASSFRVAGSEQFF. The CDR3 DNA reads TGTGCCAGCAGTTTTAGGGTAGCGGGGAGTGAGCAGTTCTTC.

This clone was recorded only once. CDR3 amino acids: CASRPGALGPDTQYF. In DNA form, the CDR3 reads TGTGCCAGCAGGCCAGGGGCCCTAGGGCCAGATACGCAGTATTTT. V usage is TRBV5-4 and J usage is TRBJ2-3; a weak D match, TRBD1 (6 bases). Per the germline V gene, CDR1 is SGHNT and CDR2 is YYREEE (reference sequence). Deletions cut 5 bases from V and 4 bases from J, with 17 bases between. The CDR3 is 15 residues long.

The chain uses TRBV19 and TRBJ1-5; 7 positions agree with TRBD1. The J segment lost 5 bases and the V segment lost 5 bases, leaving 6 bases of the junction unmatched. Germline V CDR1 and CDR2: LNHDA, SQIVND (reference sequence). This CDR3 has 14 residues. The CDR3 loop is CASSDDRDDQPQHF. The CDR3 DNA reads TGTGCCAGTAGTGATGACAGGGACGATCAGCCCCAGCATTTT.

The chain recombines TRBV5-6 with TRBJ2-5; D is perhaps TRBD1 (6 bases). Deletions cut 5 bases from V and 5 bases from J, with 13 bases between. Germline V lookup: CDR1 SGHDT, CDR2 YYEEEE. This CDR3 is 13 amino acids long. The CDR3 bases are TGTGCCAGCAGTAGGTGGGGGCGGGAGACCCAGTACTTC. Translating gives CASSRWGRETQYF.

This rearrangement joins TRBV6-6 to TRBJ2-7; 12 positions agree with TRBD2. This CDR3 comprises 16 residues. V lost 6 bases, J lost 1 base, and 7 bases stayed unmatched. Per germline, CDR1 MNHNY and CDR2 SVGAGI (reference sequence). CDR3 sequence: CASSLNGLAGSYEQYF. The CDR3, as DNA: TGTGCCAGCAGCCTAAACGGACTAGCGGGGTCCTACGAGCAGTACTTC.

Judged by abundance, this clone is medium-sized. The V call is TRBV27, the J call TRBJ2-1, with D perhaps matching TRBD1 (6 bases). Looked up from germline, CDR1 is MNHEY and CDR2 is SMNVEV (reference sequence). V was shortened by 2 bases and J by 0 bases, with 14 bases between the two germline ends. The CDR3 covers 17 residues. The CDR3 spells CASSLKQGEGSYNEQFF. The CDR3 region has the DNA TGTGCCAGCAGTTTAAAACAGGGTGAGGGCTCCTACAATGAGCAGTTCTTC.

This clone is large by share. The chain employs TRBV7-9 and TRBJ2-2; no clear D. The CDR3 is 12 residues long. CDR1 and CDR2 (germline): SEHNR, FQNEAQ (reference sequence). Trimming pared 5 bases from V and 7 bases from J, leaving 8 bases between. CDR3 in DNA: TGTGCCAGCAGCCTTCAGGACGGGGAGCTGTTTTTT. This sequence encodes CASSLQDGELFF.

The J gene is TRBJ1-1, the V gene TRBV7-9, with unresolved D. Looked up from germline, CDR1 is SEHNR and CDR2 is FQNEAQ (reference sequence). The CDR3 runs 14 residues. The germline V and J ends were trimmed by 5 bases and 1 base, with 11 bases remaining between them. The CDR3, as DNA: TGTGCCAGCAGCCATATCCGACCGAACACTGAAGCTTTCTTT. It yields the protein CASSHIRPNTEAFF.

This chain joins TRBV5-4 and TRBJ2-1; no firm D call. V was pared by 4 bases and J by 8 bases, with 7 bases between. CDR1 SGHNT and CDR2 YYREEE come from the germline V gene (reference sequence). There are 11 residues in the CDR3. CDR3 region: CASSLGHEQFF. The DNA of the CDR3 is TGTGCCAGCAGCCTTGGACATGAGCAGTTCTTC.

The chain joins TRBV10-3 to TRBJ1-2; D is ambiguous. The V end was cut by 0 bases, the J end by 4 bases, with 9 bases between. Per the germline V gene, CDR1 is ENHRY and CDR2 is SYGVKD. The CDR3 loop spans 14 amino acids. The CDR3 reads CAISESDGSYGYTF. CDR3 coding DNA: TGTGCCATCAGTGAGTCGGACGGAAGCTATGGCTACACCTTC.

The chain uses TRBV19 and TRBJ1-1; possible D gene TRBD1, 6 bases. The germline V gene encodes CDR1 LNHDA and CDR2 SQIVND (reference sequence). The V gene lost 0 bases and the J gene lost 0 bases, with 14 bases spanning the gap. This CDR3 comprises 17 residues. This CDR3 reads CASSIDVTGTMNTEAFF. Here the CDR3 DNA reads TGTGCCAGTAGTATAGACGTTACCGGGACAATGAACACTGAAGCTTTCTTT.

The rearrangement links TRBV7-9 to TRBJ1-4; D remains unclear. Trimming removed 1 base from V and 4 bases from J, with 7 bases in between. The CDR3 is 14 amino acids. Germline CDR1 SEHNR, CDR2 FQNEAQ (reference sequence). The CDR3 sequence is CASSLGGINEKLFF. As DNA, the CDR3 is TGTGCCAGCAGCTTAGGAGGAATTAATGAAAAACTGTTTTTT.